The 8 T cell receptor beta chains below were found in one sample sequenced in a study of cytomegalovirus exposure and HLA in healthy donors. The PCR contained 60 Vbeta and 13 Jbeta primers. Sequencing was performed with immunoSEQ multiplex PCR; in TCRdb, only in-frame clones are kept and a portion is missing. The sample lists about 140,000 clones; 65% to 80% were seen once. Sequenced: PBMCs. These receptors were collected from a woman aged 45-65 years in good health and CMV-seropositive.

This clone has only a few counts. V and J are TRBV6-5 and TRBJ2-3; unclear D gene. CDR1 is MNHEY, CDR2 SVGAGI, per germline. CDR3 length: 12 amino acids. V lost 4 bases to trimming and J lost 5 bases, with 7 bases between them. CDR3 residues: CASSSPGDTQYF. The CDR3 bases are TGTGCCAGCAGTTCTCCAGGAGATACGCAGTATTTT.

This chain uses TRBV7-3 with TRBJ2-1, with D perhaps TRBD1 (6 bases). Deletions cut 4 bases from V and 4 bases from J, with 14 bases between. Germline CDR1 SGHTA, CDR2 FQGTGA. The CDR3 runs to 15 residues. CDR3 region: CASSSNGQYYNEQFF. CDR3 DNA sequence: TGTGCCAGCAGCTCCAACGGACAGTATTACAATGAGCAGTTCTTC.

The CDR3 sequence: CASSLRQGDEQYF. The CDR3, as DNA: TGTGCCAGCAGCTTAAGACAAGGCGACGAGCAGTACTTC. The chain combines TRBV5-5 with TRBJ2-7; D call uncertain. With 2 bases removed from V and 5 bases from J, the gap between germline ends came to 11 bases. CDR3 size: 13 residues. Germline V CDR1 and CDR2: SGHKS, YYEKEE (reference sequence).

V usage is TRBV6-6 and J usage is TRBJ2-7; 8 nucleotides match TRBD1. The CDR3 loop spans 14 amino acids. J lost 3 bases, V lost 4 bases, and 5 bases had no gene match. Germline V lookup: CDR1 MNHNY, CDR2 SVGAGI (reference sequence). Written as DNA, the CDR3 is TGTGCCAGCAGTTTCGACAGGGGCGACTACGAGCAGTACTTC. It translates to CASSFDRGDYEQYF.

The chain's CDR3 is CASSLYGVSTDTQYF. DNA for the CDR3: TGTGCCAGCAGCTTATACGGGGTTAGCACAGATACGCAGTATTTT. This sequence joins TRBV13 and TRBJ2-3, with D possibly TRBD2 on 5 matching bases. V was cut by 2 bases and J by 0 bases, with 9 bases left in between. The germline CDR1 and CDR2 sequences are PRHDT and FYEKMQ (reference sequence). The CDR3 runs 15 residues.

V gene TRBV7-9 combines with J gene TRBJ1-1; 7 bases match TRBD1. Germline-derived CDR1 and CDR2 are SEHNR and FQNEAQ (reference sequence). The ends lost 4 bases at V and 0 bases at J; junction bases unmatched: 5. The CDR3 sequence is 15 residues long. The CDR3 bases are TGTGCCAGCAGCTCGATGACAGGGATGAACACTGAAGCTTTCTTT. It translates to CASSSMTGMNTEAFF.

This sequence joins TRBV7-3 and TRBJ2-5; 7 bases map to TRBD2. From germline, CDR1 is SGHTA and CDR2 FQGTGA. CDR3 length: 15 amino acids. Trimming removed 0 bases from V and 1 base from J; junction bases left unmatched: 2. CDR3 sequence: CASSLTAGLQETQYF. CDR3 nucleotide sequence: TGTGCCAGCAGCTTAACAGCGGGGCTCCAAGAGACCCAGTACTTC.

The chain uses TRBV27 and TRBJ2-6; perhaps TRBD2 as D (7 bases). The germline gives CDR1 MNHEY, CDR2 SMNVEV (reference sequence). The V end lost 2 bases, the J end lost 0 bases, and 17 bases lay between the germline ends. This CDR3 region has 19 residues. The CDR3 reads CASSLRGAGVSSGANVLTF. The CDR3 DNA reads as TGTGCCAGCAGTTTACGGGGGGCAGGGGTAAGCTCTGGGGCCAACGTCCTGACTTTC.